These T cell receptor beta chains were read from a single sample in a study of OX40 agonist ivuxolimab in advanced cancers. Libraries were prepared by immunoSEQ multiplex PCR; TCRdb keeps only in-frame clonotypes and omits some of them. The repertoire holds some 95,000 clones, about 83% seen once, with 0.5% in the top ten. The sample here was CD4+ or CD8+ T cells sorted from blood, taken in a trial of the OX40 agonist ivuxolimab. The receptors shown here come from an adult with an advanced solid tumor such as melanoma, head and neck, liver or kidney cancer. Both conserved end residues are part of each CDR3. D genes are given only for firm matches. A clone size is listed for some rows: how often the clone was seen (once, few, many), or a class if it is expanded.

j_gene | v_gene | d_gene | abundance | CDR3nt | CDR3aa
TRBJ1-2 | TRBV20-1 | - | - | TGCAGTGCTCGCCAGGGCTATGGCTACACCTTC | CSARQGYGYTF
TRBJ2-3 | TRBV5-4 | - | - | TGTGCCAGCAGCTTGGAGGTAGGGGAGGGCACAGATACGCAGTATTTT | CASSLEVGEGTDTQYF
TRBJ1-3 | TRBV11-3 | - | - | TGTGCCAGCAGCGAAGTGGCCCAGATCAGGGTGGCTGGAAACACCATATATTTT | CASSEVAQIRVAGNTIYF
TRBJ2-1 | TRBV21-1 | - | once | TGTGCCAGCAGTCCACAGGGGGAATACAATGAGCAGTTCTTC | CASSPQGEYNEQFF
TRBJ2-1 | TRBV4-1 | TRBD2 | - | TGCGCCAGCAGCTCAAGGGGACTAGCGGTTTACAATGAGCAGTTCTTC | CASSSRGLAVYNEQFF
TRBJ1-4 | TRBV6-1 | TRBD1 | - | TGTGCCGGCTGGACAGGGCTCAATGAAAAACTGTTTTTT | CAGWTGLNEKLFF
TRBJ1-2 | TRBV5-5 | - | - | TGTGCCAGTACAATAAGGGGGGGTCCCGGCTACACCTTC | CASTIRGGPGYTF
TRBJ2-5 | TRBV11-1 | - | - | TGTGCCAGCAGCTTAGTCAGGCTAGAGACCCAGTACTTC | CASSLVRLETQYF
TRBJ1-2 | TRBV5-4 | - | - | TGTGCCAGCAGGTCGCGGGAGGGCCTCTATGGCTACACCTTC | CASRSREGLYGYTF
TRBJ1-1 | TRBV11-2 | - | - | TGTGCCAGCAGCTATAGCAGGGGCTCTGAAGCTTTCTTT | CASSYSRGSEAFF
TRBJ2-4 | TRBV19 | TRBD2 | - | TGTGCCAGTAGTGCCTCGTTCGCGGGGGGGCCCCAAAACATTCAGTACTTC | CASSASFAGGPQNIQYF
TRBJ2-7 | TRBV5-4 | - | - | TGTGCCAGCAGCTACGGGACGACTGGCTACGAGCAGTACTTC | CASSYGTTGYEQYF
TRBJ2-1 | TRBV5-4 | TRBD1 | - | TGTGCCAGCAGCTCCCGACGAGGGACAGGGGACAATGAGCAGTTCTTC | CASSSRRGTGDNEQFF
TRBJ2-7 | TRBV7-2 | - | - | TGTGCCAGCAGCTTAGCGCGGGGCAACGAGCAGTACTTC | CASSLARGNEQYF
TRBJ2-5 | TRBV7-7 | - | - | TGTGCTAGCAGCTTCGCCAGACAAGAGACCCAGTACTTC | CASSFARQETQYF
TRBJ1-1 | TRBV5-1 | TRBD1 | once | TGCGCCAGCAGCCAGACAGGGCTGAACACTGAAGCTTTCTTT | CASSQTGLNTEAFF
TRBJ2-2 | TRBV6-4 | TRBD2 | - | TGTGCCAGCGGGGCCACTAGCGGCACCTTTACCGGGGAGCTGTTTTTT | CASGATSGTFTGELFF
TRBJ2-1 | TRBV23-1 | TRBD1 | - | TGCGCCAGCCGGGACAGGGCCTACAATGAGCAGTTCTTC | CASRDRAYNEQFF
TRBJ1-2 | TRBV19 | TRBD1 | once | TGTGCCAGTACGGACAGGTCGGACTATGGCTACACCTTC | CASTDRSDYGYTF
TRBJ1-1 | TRBV25-1 | - | - | TGTGCCAGCAGCAGGGATCCTTCGGGTACTGAAGCTTTCTTT | CASSRDPSGTEAFF
TRBJ2-7 | TRBV29-1 | TRBD1 | - | TGCAGCGTTGCTGGGACAGGGGGCTACGAGCAGTACTTC | CSVAGTGGYEQYF
TRBJ2-1 | TRBV7-3 | TRBD1 | - | TGTGCCAGCAGCTTAGACAGGGACAATGAGCAGTTCTTC | CASSLDRDNEQFF
TRBJ2-5 | TRBV11-2 | TRBD1 | - | TGTGCCAGCAGCTCCGGACAGGGATGGGAAGAGACCCAGTACTTC | CASSSGQGWEETQYF
TRBJ1-1 | TRBV7-2 | - | - | TGTGCCAGCAGCTTAGGGTTGGGCGAACTGAACACTGAAGCTTTCTTT | CASSLGLGELNTEAFF
TRBJ2-3 | TRBV7-3 | TRBD2 | few | TGTGCCAGCAGCTTTTGGGGGGGTGCAGATACGCAGTATTTT | CASSFWGGADTQYF